The 3 T cell receptor beta chains in this list originate from one sample, sequenced in a study of cytomegalovirus exposure and HLA in healthy donors. Vbeta (60) and Jbeta (13) primers were used in the PCR. This table comes from immunoSEQ multiplex PCR, and its TCRdb copy is limited to in-frame clones, with some not included. The sample contains 200,000 to 250,000 clones, approximately 82% of which appear only once. The sequencing sample was made of PBMCs. The source of these receptors is a woman aged 45-65 years in good health and CMV-seropositive.

Here the CDR3 reads CASRASGQETQYF. CDR3 bases: TGTGCCAGCAGGGCTAGCGGGCAAGAGACCCAGTACTTC. The chain is built from TRBV14 and TRBJ2-5; 8 bases line up with TRBD2. The CDR3 consists of 13 residues. Germline V gene data show CDR1 as SGHDN and CDR2 as FVKESK. Trimming cost V 6 bases and J 2 bases; bases outside gene matches: 2. The complete variable domain, with remaining parts taken from reference TRBV14 and TRBJ2-5, reads EAGVTQFPSHSVIEKGQTVTLRCDPISGHDNLYWYRRVMGKEIKFLLHFVKESKQDESGMPNNRFLAERTGGTYSTLKVQPAELEDSGVYFCASRASGQETQYFGPGTRLLVL.

The gene calls are TRBV5-1 and TRBJ2-7, with TRBD1 identical over 7 bases. This CDR3 contains 15 residues. Germline lookup yields CDR1 SGHRS and CDR2 YFSETQ. V lost 8 bases and J lost 1; bases outside the gene matches: 12. In DNA form, the CDR3 reads TGCGCCAGTAAGAGTCACCCGACAGGGTCCTACGAGCAGTACTTC. Translating gives CASKSHPTGSYEQYF.

The chain recombines TRBV29-1 with TRBJ2-1, with 8 positions matching TRBD1. Losses at the gene ends were 2 bases for V and 2 bases for J; bases not matched to a gene: 8. This CDR3 spans 16 amino acids. Germline V lookup: CDR1 SQVTM, CDR2 ANQGSEA. CDR3 residues: CSVEIPGTGTYNEQFF. The CDR3 bases are TGCAGCGTTGAAATCCCCGGGACAGGTACCTACAATGAGCAGTTCTTC.